These 21 T cell receptor beta chains share one sample of origin, sequenced in a study of graft-versus-host responses after intestinal transplantation. Assay: immunoSEQ multiplex PCR; the TCRdb copy retains only in-frame clones and omits some. This repertoire shows 20,000 to 25,000 clones, 55% to 60% found once; its top ten account for just over 1%. The sample consisted of alloreactive CD4+ T cells from a mixed lymphocyte reaction culture, taken before intestinal transplant. Subset specified: CFSE-low proliferating T cells sorted from approximately 6-day pre-transplant mixed lymphocyte reaction (GvH or HvG direction). The origin of the receptors is a human patient who received an intestinal transplant.

This clone turned up a few times. The chain joins TRBV5-4 to TRBJ1-4; 10 nucleotides match TRBD1. In germline, CDR1 is SGHNT, CDR2 YYREEE (reference sequence). V lost 4 bases, J lost 4 bases, and 7 bases stayed unmatched. This CDR3 comprises 16 residues. The CDR3 loop is CASSRRTGGYNEKLFF. CDR3 sequence (DNA): TGTGCCAGCAGCCGAAGGACAGGGGGGTATAATGAAAAACTGTTTTTT.

The chain combines TRBV18 with TRBJ2-6; no definite D call. The V gene lost 6 bases and the J gene lost 2 bases, with 17 bases spanning the gap. This CDR3 spans 17 amino acids. The germline gives CDR1 KGHSH, CDR2 LQKENI. CDR3 region: CASSPNLIAAGANVLTF. The CDR3 DNA reads as TGTGCCAGCTCCCCTAACTTAATAGCAGCTGGGGCCAACGTCCTGACTTTC.

The chain recombines TRBV5-4 with TRBJ2-2; D is perhaps TRBD2 (6 bases). CDR3 length: 15 residues. Deletions cut 1 base from V and 3 bases from J, with 10 bases between. Germline assignment: CDR1 SGHNT and CDR2 YYREEE (reference sequence). Here the CDR3 DNA reads TGTGCCAGCAGCTTGCAGCGGGCTGACACCGGGGAGCTGTTTTTT. This encodes CASSLQRADTGELFF. The entire variable domain, with the rest obtained from reference TRBV5-4 and TRBJ2-2, is as follows: ETGVTQSPTHLIKTRGQQVTLRCSSQSGHNTVSWYQQALGQGPQFIFQYYREEENGRGNFPPRFSGLQFPNYSSELNVNALELDDSALYLCASSLQRADTGELFFGEGSRLTVL.

The chain is built from TRBV11-2 and TRBJ2-3; 11 bases fit TRBD2. V lost 4 bases, J lost 0 bases, and 0 bases stayed unmatched. CDR3 length equals 15 residues. Germline loops: CDR1 SGHAT, CDR2 FQNNGV. The CDR3 coding sequence is TGTGCCAGCAGCTGGACTAGCGGGAGCACAGATACGCAGTATTTT. This encodes CASSWTSGSTDTQYF.

This sequence joins TRBV5-1 and TRBJ1-2, with 9 bases identical to TRBD1. With 4 bases clipped from V and 3 bases from J, the junction kept 10 bases outside the gene matches. The CDR3 spans 16 residues. Germline V CDR1 and CDR2: SGHRS, YFSETQ. CDR3 bases: TGCGCCAGCAGCGTGGCTACAGGGGGCATAGACTATGGCTACACCTTC. Protein product: CASSVATGGIDYGYTF.

A few counts support this clone. The chain joins TRBV11-2 to TRBJ2-4; maybe TRBD2 (6 bases). Germline V gene lookup returns CDR1 SGHAT and CDR2 FQNNGV. The CDR3 totals 15 residues. Trimming removed 5 bases at V and 0 bases at J, with 11 bases between. The CDR3 spells CASSPGTLAKNIQYF. CDR3 DNA: TGTGCCAGCAGCCCCGGGACTTTAGCCAAAAACATTCAGTACTTC.

This rearrangement joins TRBV6-6 to TRBJ1-1, with D possibly being TRBD1 (6 bases). Trimming took 5 bases from V and 2 from J, leaving 15 bases between them. CDR1 is MNHNY, CDR2 SVGAGI, per germline (reference sequence). There are 15 residues in the CDR3. CDR3 coding DNA: TGTGCCAGCAGTCCTGGGGGGGGGCTTAACACTGAAGCTTTCTTT. Its protein product is CASSPGGGLNTEAFF.

This sequence joins TRBV11-2 and TRBJ2-2, with D perhaps TRBD2 (5 bases). Germline lookup yields CDR1 SGHAT and CDR2 FQNNGV. V was shortened by 2 bases and J by 2 bases, with 9 bases between the two germline ends. The length of the CDR3 is 15 residues. CDR3 sequence (DNA): TGTGCCAGCAGCTTAAGCGGAGGAAACACCGGGGAGCTGTTTTTT. Translating it yields CASSLSGGNTGELFF.

This chain joins TRBV5-5 and TRBJ1-1; 8 positions match TRBD1. The CDR3 has 16 residues. Germline values: CDR1 SGHKS, CDR2 YYEKEE (reference sequence). J gave up 1 base and V 4 bases, and 9 bases lay outside the gene matches. CDR3: CASSQMLTGGNTEAFF. The CDR3, as DNA: TGTGCCAGCAGCCAAATGTTAACAGGGGGGAACACTGAAGCTTTCTTT.

There are a few counts of this clone. The chain has TRBV7-2 and TRBJ1-2; TRBD1 matches at 8 bases. The CDR3 has 15 residues. V was pared by 1 base and J by 4 bases, with 5 bases of the junction left unmatched. Germline V lookup: CDR1 SGHTA, CDR2 FQGNSA. The CDR3 DNA reads TGTGCCAGCAGCTTAGGCCGGGACAGGCTCTATGGCTACACCTTC. This sequence encodes CASSLGRDRLYGYTF.

V is TRBV19 and J is TRBJ2-7; 7 bases match TRBD1. Germline V gene lookup returns CDR1 LNHDA and CDR2 SQIVND (reference sequence). Unmatched junction bases numbered 6, after V lost 5 bases and J lost 2 bases. The CDR3 runs to 14 residues. The CDR3 here is CASSLGQLPYEQYF. Written as DNA, the CDR3 is TGTGCCAGTAGTCTGGGACAGCTCCCCTACGAGCAGTACTTC.

The chain is built from TRBV5-1 and TRBJ1-2, with D possibly being TRBD1 (5 bases). The CDR3 length is 16 residues. Germline V gives CDR1 SGHRS, CDR2 YFSETQ. Trimming pared 4 bases from V and 8 bases from J, leaving 24 bases between. The CDR3 DNA is TGCGCCAGCAGCCTGGGGGACTCCAGAGAGATGGGCGGCTACACCTTC. This sequence encodes CASSLGDSREMGGYTF.

The chain is built from TRBV6-4 and TRBJ2-3, with TRBD2 matching 12 bases. The V gene's germline CDR1 is MRHNA and CDR2 SNTAGT. With V trimmed by 2 bases and J by 4 bases, 1 base remained unmatched. The CDR3 extends over 15 amino acids. The CDR3 loop is CASSDTSGGPDTQYF. The CDR3 nucleotides are TGTGCCAGCAGTGACACTAGCGGGGGGCCAGATACGCAGTATTTT.

The CDR3 here is CSVSRVNNEQFF. The DNA of the CDR3 is TGCAGCGTTAGCAGGGTGAACAATGAGCAGTTCTTC. The V and J genes are TRBV29-1 and TRBJ2-1; a possible D gene is TRBD1 (5 bases). The CDR3 spans 12 residues. V was cut by 5 bases and J by 5 bases, with 10 bases left in between. Germline assignment: CDR1 SQVTM and CDR2 ANQGSEA.

This rearrangement joins TRBV2 to TRBJ2-3, with TRBD1 as a possible D gene (6 bases). Germline V CDR1 and CDR2: SNHLY, FYNNEI. The CDR3 has 16 residues. Trimming cost V 6 bases and J 0 bases, with 16 bases left between them. DNA of the CDR3: TGTGCCAGCAGGGGGGCCGGGACATTGAGCACAGATACGCAGTATTTT. Translated: CASRGAGTLSTDTQYF.

This clone is medium-sized. CDR3 residues: CASRGTSVGYEQYF. CDR3 coding DNA: TGTGCCAGCAGGGGGACTAGTGTAGGCTACGAGCAGTACTTC. V and J are TRBV2 and TRBJ2-7; 8 bases agree with TRBD2. The V segment lost 6 bases and the J segment 3 bases; nucleotides outside the gene matches: 7. This CDR3 comprises 14 residues. CDR1 SNHLY and CDR2 FYNNEI come from the germline V gene.

This clone was observed a single time. The chain links TRBV7-3 to TRBJ2-5, with TRBD1 as a possible D gene (5 bases). The germline V and J ends were trimmed by 5 bases and 4 bases, with 11 bases remaining between them. CDR3 length: 13 amino acids. CDR1 is SGHTA, CDR2 FQGTGA, per germline. This CDR3 is CASSPGHRETQYF. The CDR3 DNA reads TGTGCCAGCAGCCCAGGACACAGAGAGACCCAGTACTTC.

The genes are TRBV18 and TRBJ1-5; D not certain. The germline V gene has CDR1 KGHSH and CDR2 LQKENI. The CDR3 runs 14 residues. V gave up 3 bases and J gave up 5 bases, with 11 bases separating them. This CDR3 reads CASSPGAGDQPQHF. CDR3 coding DNA: TGTGCCAGCTCACCGGGAGCAGGAGATCAGCCCCAGCATTTT. Based on the CDR3 plus reference TRBV18 and TRBJ1-5, the full variable domain is NAGVMQNPRHLVRRRGQEARLRCSPMKGHSHVYWYRQLPEEGLKFMVYLQKENIIDESGMPKERFSAEFPKEGPSILRIQQVVRGDSAAYFCASSPGAGDQPQHFGDGTRLSIL.

This rearrangement joins TRBV6-1 to TRBJ2-7; the D gene is possibly TRBD1 (7 bases). V dropped 3 bases and J dropped 0 bases, with 15 bases sitting between them. In germline, CDR1 is MNHNS, CDR2 SASEGT. The CDR3 is made up of 16 amino acids. This chain's CDR3 is CASSDYRQGGSYEQYF. The CDR3 nucleotides read TGTGCCAGCAGTGATTATCGCCAGGGGGGCTCCTACGAGCAGTACTTC.

The CDR3 here is CASSPIGTGTEKLFF. The CDR3 coding sequence is TGTGCCAGCTCACCAATCGGGACAGGGACTGAAAAACTGTTTTTT. The rearrangement links TRBV18 to TRBJ1-4; 9 positions agree with TRBD1. This CDR3 contains 15 residues. Germline assignment: CDR1 KGHSH and CDR2 LQKENI. V lost 2 bases to trimming and J lost 7 bases; unmatched junction nucleotides: 5.

CDR3 DNA sequence: TGTGCCAGCAGGCCTAGCGGGGTGTCCGCAGATACGCAGTATTTT. Amino acid sequence: CASRPSGVSADTQYF. The V gene is TRBV6-5, the J gene TRBJ2-3; 9 nucleotides align to TRBD2. Trimming at V came to 6 bases and at J to 4 bases, leaving 8 bases not matched to a gene. Per the germline V gene, CDR1 is MNHEY and CDR2 is SVGAGI. This CDR3 has 15 residues.